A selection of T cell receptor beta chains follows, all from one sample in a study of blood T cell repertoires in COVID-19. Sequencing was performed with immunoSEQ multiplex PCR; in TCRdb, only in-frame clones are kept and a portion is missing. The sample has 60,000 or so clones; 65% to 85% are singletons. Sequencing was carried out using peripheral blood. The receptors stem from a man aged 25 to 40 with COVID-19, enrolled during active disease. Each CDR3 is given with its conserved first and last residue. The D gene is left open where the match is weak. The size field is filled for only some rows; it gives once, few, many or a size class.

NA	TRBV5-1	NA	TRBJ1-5	TGCGCCAGCAGCGTAAACACCAATCAGCCCCAGCATTTT	CASSVNTNQPQHF
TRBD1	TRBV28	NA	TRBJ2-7	TGTGCCAGCAGTTCCGCAGGGACAGAGGCTTCCTACGAGCAGTACTTC	CASSSAGTEASYEQYF
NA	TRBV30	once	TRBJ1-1	TGTGCCATTCGACAGAACACTGAAGCTTTCTTT	CAIRQNTEAFF
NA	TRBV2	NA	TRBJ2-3	TGTGCCAGCAGTGAAGCGGTCGCTAGCAGCACAGATACGCAGTATTTT	CASSEAVASSTDTQYF
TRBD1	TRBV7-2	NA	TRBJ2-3	TGTGCCAGCAGTTACGGGACAGGGGGAGATACGCAGTATTTT	CASSYGTGGDTQYF
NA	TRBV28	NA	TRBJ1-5	TGTGCCAGCAGTTTAGTTGCGGGCGGGGGCAATCAGCCCCAGCATTTT	CASSLVAGGGNQPQHF
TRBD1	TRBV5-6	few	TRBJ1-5	TGTGCCAGCAGCCTACGGACAGGCGATCAGCCCCAGCATTTT	CASSLRTGDQPQHF
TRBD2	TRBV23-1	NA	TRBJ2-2	TGCGCCAGCAAAACTAGCGGCACCGGGGAGCTGTTTTTT	CASKTSGTGELFF
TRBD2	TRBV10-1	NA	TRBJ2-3	TGCGCCAGCAGTGACCTCGGGAGGACTGGCACAGATACGCAGTATTTT	CASSDLGRTGTDTQYF
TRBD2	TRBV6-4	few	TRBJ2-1	TGTGCCAGCAGTGAGGGGACTAGCGGGAATGAGCAGTTCTTC	CASSEGTSGNEQFF
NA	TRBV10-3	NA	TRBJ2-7	TGTGCCATCAGGCCGGGAGACATCGACCACGAGCAGTACTTC	CAIRPGDIDHEQYF
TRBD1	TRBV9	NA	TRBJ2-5	TGTGCCAGCAGCCCAGGGGACAGGAGTTTCCAAGAGACCCAGTACTTC	CASSPGDRSFQETQYF
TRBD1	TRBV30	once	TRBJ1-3	TGTGCCTGGAGTCGCATCGGGACAGGGGCTGGAAACACCATATATTTT	CAWSRIGTGAGNTIYF
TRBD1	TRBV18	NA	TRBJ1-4	TGTGCCAGCTCCGAGGGACAGATTAATGAAAAACTGTTTTTT	CASSEGQINEKLFF
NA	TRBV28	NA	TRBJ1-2	TGTGCCAGCAGTTTGGGGCAAGCTAACTATGGCTACACCTTC	CASSLGQANYGYTF
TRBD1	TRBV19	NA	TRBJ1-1	TGTGCCAGTAGAGGACAGGGGAACACTGAAGCTTTCTTT	CASRGQGNTEAFF
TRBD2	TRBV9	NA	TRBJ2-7	TGTGCCAGCAGCTCCCGGACTAGCGGGAACTACGAGCAGTACTTC	CASSSRTSGNYEQYF
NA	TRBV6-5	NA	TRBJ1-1	TGTGCCAGCAGTTACTCCCGGAACACTGAAGCTTTCTTT	CASSYSRNTEAFF
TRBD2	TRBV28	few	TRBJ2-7	TGTGCCAGCAGTTTATGGCGGGGGGGGTTCGGCGAGCAGTACTTC	CASSLWRGGFGEQYF
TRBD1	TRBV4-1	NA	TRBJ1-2	TGCGCCAGCAGCCAAAATTCCGGGACAGGGGGTGGCTATGGCTACACCTTC	CASSQNSGTGGGYGYTF
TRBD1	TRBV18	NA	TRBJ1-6	TGTGCCAGCTCACCATCCGGGACAGATAATTCACCCCTCCACTTT	CASSPSGTDNSPLHF
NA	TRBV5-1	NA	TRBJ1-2	TGCGCCAGCAGCCCCGCCGGGGGTCGCTACTACTATGGCTACACCTTC	CASSPAGGRYYYGYTF
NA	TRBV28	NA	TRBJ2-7	TGTGCCAGCAGTTTAACTGTGTACGAGCAGTACTTC	CASSLTVYEQYF
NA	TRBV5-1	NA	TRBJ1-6	TGCGCCAGCAGCTTGGCCGGGGATTCACCCCTCCACTTT	CASSLAGDSPLHF
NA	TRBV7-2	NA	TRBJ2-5	TGTGCCAGCAGCTTTACGGGACTCCGGAAACAAGAGACCCAGTACTTC	CASSFTGLRKQETQYF
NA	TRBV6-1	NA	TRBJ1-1	TGTGCCAGCAGTGAAGCGCGACAGCTTGAAGCTTTCTTT	CASSEARQLEAFF
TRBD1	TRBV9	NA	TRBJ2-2	TGTGCCAGCAGCTGGACAGGGGGCAGAGACGGGGAGCTGTTTTTT	CASSWTGGRDGELFF
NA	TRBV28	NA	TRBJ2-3	TGTGCCAGCAGCCCCCGGGCGGCCGGGGGCACAGATACGCAGTATTTT	CASSPRAAGGTDTQYF
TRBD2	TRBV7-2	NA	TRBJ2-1	TGTGCCAGCAGCACAGGACTAGCGGGATCCGGTGAGCAGTTCTTC	CASSTGLAGSGEQFF
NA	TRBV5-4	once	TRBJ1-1	TGTGCCAGCAGCGGGGAGGGGGGTTTGAACACTGAAGCTTTCTTT	CASSGEGGLNTEAFF